A single TCR beta chain is shown here with its context. The antigen is unknown. RNA transcripts provided the source from which TCR beta CDR3 regions were amplified. Researchers ran a first-round RT-PCR on the TCR CDR3 using the HTBI primer set. One entry per CDR3 protein, called by TCRdb with MiXCR from the multiplex PCR reads. Counted here are over 650,000 distinct CDR3 sequences, about 17% occurring once; the ten biggest clones make up around 7.7%. The data belong to a study of T cells in Graves' hyperthyroidism and ophthalmopathy. Overall study results and limits: Blood also contained most expanded thyroid clonotypes above 0.001.

The CDR3 loop spans 15 amino acids. The germline V gene has CDR1 DFQATT and CDR2 SNEGSKA (reference sequence). Germline trimming cut 0 bases from V and 4 bases from J; bases unmatched to any gene: 6. The sample consisted of blood. The V call is TRBV20-1, the J call TRBJ2-1, with 7 nucleotides matching TRBD2. This sequence originates from a man aged 18 to 30 with Graves' hyperthyroidism. CDR3 sequence (DNA): TGCAGTGCTAGAGATCTCGAGCGGGGATACAATGAGCAGTTCTTC. As protein: CSARDLERGYNEQFF.